This TCR beta chain was sequenced during a study of siplizumab effects on memory and regulatory T cells. About 9.2 x 10^4 TCR templates underwent assay in every sample. Sequenced by immunoSEQ multiplex PCR; TCRdb stores in-frame clones only, minus some. In the table there are 100,000 or so clones, about 90% of which are singletons. Germline V gene data show CDR1 as LNHDA and CDR2 as SQIVND (reference sequence). The CDR3 consists of 16 residues. J gave up 0 bases and V 2 bases, and 4 bases lay outside the gene matches. The sequenced sample was non-Treg CD4+ T cells sorted from blood. The V and J genes are TRBV19 and TRBJ1-3; 7 nucleotides align to TRBD1. This clonotype was obtained from a human donor in good health. The CDR3 protein is CASSIMGQLSGNTIYF. The CDR3 bases are TGTGCCAGTAGTATAATGGGACAGCTCTCTGGAAACACCATATATTTT.